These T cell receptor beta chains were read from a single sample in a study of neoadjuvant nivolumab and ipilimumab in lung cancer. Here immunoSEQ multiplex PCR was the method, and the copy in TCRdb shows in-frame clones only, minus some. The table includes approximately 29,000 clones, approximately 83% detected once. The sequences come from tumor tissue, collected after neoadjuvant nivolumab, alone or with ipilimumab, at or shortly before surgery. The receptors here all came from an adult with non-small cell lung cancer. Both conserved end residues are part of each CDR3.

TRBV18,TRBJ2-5,CASSPGTGTETQYF
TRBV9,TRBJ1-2,CASSVGQGPNYGYTF
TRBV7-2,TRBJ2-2,CASSLVVRGSTGELFF
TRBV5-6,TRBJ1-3,CASSKGRTLVRNTIYF
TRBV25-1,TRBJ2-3,CASSERRDTQYF
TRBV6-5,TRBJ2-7,CASSHPDRGYEQYF
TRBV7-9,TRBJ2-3,CASSLSAGSDTQYF
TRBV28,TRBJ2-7,CASSSPTGADPYEQYF
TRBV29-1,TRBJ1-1,CSVSVEGYTEAFF
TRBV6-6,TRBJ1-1,CASTTPGGFAEAFF
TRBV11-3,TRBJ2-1,CASSLEARGEQFF
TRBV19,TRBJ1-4,CASSPAEPPMGFEKLFF
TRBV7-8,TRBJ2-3,CASSRGEGRTDTQYF
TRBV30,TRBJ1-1,CAWTGDLNTEAFF
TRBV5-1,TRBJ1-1,CASSLEGMNTEAFF
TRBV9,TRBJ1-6,CASSVDTSPLHF
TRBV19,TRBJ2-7,CASSIDQQAKQYF
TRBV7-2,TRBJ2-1,CASSQRTSFRNEQFF
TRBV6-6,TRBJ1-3,CASRGTVFSGNTIYF
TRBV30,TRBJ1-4,CAWNTQAPNEKLFF
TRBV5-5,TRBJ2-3,CASSFRTDTQYF
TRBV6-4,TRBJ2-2,CASSPGDTGELFF
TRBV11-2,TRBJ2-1,CASHGTSAEPGSSYNEQFF
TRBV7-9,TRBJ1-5,CASSLSSSNQPQHF
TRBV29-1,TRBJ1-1,CSVGGGVGTEAFF
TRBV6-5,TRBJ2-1,CASRRDNDIYNEQFF
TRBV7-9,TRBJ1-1,CASSPLKALNTEAFF